The clone carrying this T cell receptor beta chain showed up just a few times. Germline values: CDR1 ENHRY, CDR2 SYGVKD. J gave up 4 bases and V 4 bases, and 0 bases lay outside the gene matches. The CDR3 consists of 13 residues. The data derive from a study of T cells after somatic rescue of genetic block. Repertoires were generated with immunoSEQ multiplex PCR, while TCRdb's copy carries only in-frame clones and drops some. This table holds over 55,000 clones, 92% found once. The chain links TRBV10-3 to TRBJ1-5; 8 bases are a match to TRBD1. The sequence was collected from a man aged 40-49 years. Sample: peripheral blood mononuclear cells (PBMCs). CDR3 amino acids: CAISGTGNQPQHF. CDR3 DNA: TGTGCCATCAGTGGGACAGGGAATCAGCCCCAGCATTTT.